The next 2 T cell receptor beta chains were all read from a single sample in a study of cytomegalovirus exposure and HLA in healthy donors. In the PCR, 60 Vbeta and 13 Jbeta primers were used. Method: immunoSEQ multiplex PCR; TCRdb's copy keeps in-frame clones and lacks some. Among 90,000 to 150,000 clones listed, 65% to 80% were seen once. Source material: PBMCs. These receptors were obtained from a man aged 18 to 29 in good health and CMV-seropositive.

The chain is built from TRBV7-9 and TRBJ1-1; possibly TRBD1 for D (6 bases). Trimming left V 3 bases short and J 7 bases short, with 9 bases between. Germline V lookup: CDR1 SEHNR, CDR2 FQNEAQ (reference sequence). CDR3 length: 12 amino acids. The CDR3 region is CASSFGQHEAFF. In DNA, the CDR3 is TGTGCCAGCAGCTTTGGACAGCATGAAGCTTTCTTT.

The rearrangement joins TRBV7-3 to TRBJ1-1, with D perhaps matching TRBD1 (6 bases). Germline values: CDR1 SGHTA, CDR2 FQGTGA. CDR3 length: 13 amino acids. The germline V and J ends were trimmed by 3 bases and 4 bases, with 9 bases remaining between them. CDR3 DNA sequence: TGTGCCAGCAGCTTCTCGACAGGCACTGAAGCTTTCTTT. Its protein product is CASSFSTGTEAFF.